Shown below are 17 T cell receptor beta chains from a single sample sequenced in a study of blood T cell repertoires in COVID-19 (TCRdb year 2020). The method was the immunoSEQ multiplex PCR assay. The source is immuneACCESS, and TCRdb retained only in-frame sequences with V and J called. Part of the clones is not carried over; for the studies checked, unresolved V genes explain less than half of this, and the remainder is unexplained. The sample table records 75,000 to 100,000 clones; 85% to 90% of these occur just once. The top ten constitute 15% to 19% of the sample. The sample consisted of peripheral blood. The receptors stem from a human donor in a cohort sampled during active COVID-19.

The gene calls are TRBV29-1 and TRBJ2-7; D may be TRBD1 (6 bases). The CDR3 sequence is 14 residues long. Per the germline V gene, CDR1 is SQVTM and CDR2 is ANQGSEA. V was cut by 3 bases and J by 1 base, with 13 bases left in between. The CDR3: CSVEESTGSYEQYF. The DNA of the CDR3 is TGCAGCGTTGAGGAGTCGACAGGTTCCTACGAGCAGTACTTC.

The sample holds many counts of this clone. The chain carries TRBV10-1 and TRBJ1-2; 7 bases match TRBD1. Trimming took 3 bases from V and 6 from J; bases not matched to a gene: 4. The CDR3 consists of 13 residues. The V gene's germline CDR1 is WNHNN and CDR2 SYGVQD (reference sequence). CDR3 loop: CASSEAGGNGYTF. The CDR3 nucleotides are TGCGCCAGCAGTGAAGCAGGGGGAAATGGCTACACCTTC.

V and J are TRBV5-1 and TRBJ1-5; 9 positions agree with TRBD1. From germline, CDR1 is SGHRS and CDR2 YFSETQ. V lost 4 bases and J lost 4; bases outside the gene matches: 9. CDR3 length: 16 amino acids. The CDR3 loop is CASSPSYRGRNQPQHF. CDR3 nucleotides: TGCGCCAGCAGCCCCAGTTACAGGGGGCGGAATCAGCCCCAGCATTTT.

This chain connects TRBV3-1 (or the pseudogene TRBV3-2) to TRBJ1-1; D is unresolved. The V gene lost 1 base and the J gene lost 1 base, with 7 bases spanning the gap. CDR1 LGHDT and CDR2 YNNKEL come from the germline V gene (reference sequence). This CDR3 region has 14 residues. The CDR3 DNA reads as TGTGCCAGCAGCCAAGTTCTGAGGAACACTGAAGCTTTCTTT. It encodes CASSQVLRNTEAFF.

The chain carries TRBV9 and TRBJ2-1; 9 bases line up with TRBD2. This CDR3 has 16 amino acids. V was clipped by 2 bases and J by 5 bases; unmatched bases: 8. The germline CDR1 and CDR2 sequences are SGDLS and YYNGEE. The CDR3 bases are TGTGCCAGCAGCGTGGCCCCGACTAGCGGCAACAATGAGCAGTTCTTC. This sequence encodes CASSVAPTSGNNEQFF.

V gene TRBV7-8 combines with J gene TRBJ2-3, with 14 bases lining up with TRBD2. The V segment lost 4 bases and the J segment 8 bases; nucleotides outside the gene matches: 2. Per the germline V gene, CDR1 is SGHVS and CDR2 is FQNEAQ. The CDR3 contains 14 residues. The CDR3 loop is CASSSGLAGVTQYF. CDR3 bases: TGTGCCAGCAGCTCGGGACTAGCGGGAGTTACGCAGTATTTT.

This chain links TRBV5-6 with TRBJ2-7; no clear D. Germline V gives CDR1 SGHDT, CDR2 YYEEEE. V was pared by 0 bases and J by 2 bases, with 6 bases between. This CDR3 contains 13 residues. The CDR3, as DNA: TGTGCCAGCAGCTTGGACATTCCCTACGAGCAGTACTTC. Protein: CASSLDIPYEQYF. Full variable domain (outside the CDR3, taken from reference TRBV5-6 and TRBJ2-7): DAGVTQSPTHLIKTRGQQVTLRCSPKSGHDTVSWYQQALGQGPQFIFQYYEEEERQRGNFPDRFSGHQFPNYSSELNVNALLLGDSALYLCASSLDIPYEQYFGPGTRLTVT.

J is TRBJ2-5 and V is TRBV11-2, with D perhaps matching TRBD2 (7 bases). The CDR3 covers 15 residues. The germline V gene encodes CDR1 SGHAT and CDR2 FQNNGV. Trimming pared 3 bases from V and 4 bases from J, leaving 15 bases between. CDR3 sequence: CASSLGLGGGETQYF. In DNA, the CDR3 is TGTGCCAGCAGCTTGGGGCTGGGAGGGGGAGAGACCCAGTACTTC. The whole variable domain, filled in from reference TRBV11-2 and TRBJ2-5, reads EAGVAQSPRYKIIEKRQSVAFWCNPISGHATLYWYQQILGQGPKLLIQFQNNGVVDDSQLPKDRFSAERLKGVDSTLKIQPAKLEDSAVYLCASSLGLGGGETQYFGPGTRLLVL.

The chain combines TRBV12-5 with TRBJ1-3, with D tentatively TRBD1 (5 bases). This CDR3 is 14 amino acids long. The germline gives CDR1 LGHNT, CDR2 FRNRAP. Trimming left V 7 bases short and J 0 bases short, with 10 bases between. CDR3 residues: CASAQGFSGNTIYF. As DNA, the CDR3 is TGTGCTAGTGCCCAGGGATTCTCTGGAAACACCATATATTTT.

This clone appeared once. The J gene is TRBJ2-5, the V gene TRBV11-1; 8 positions match TRBD1. The length of the CDR3 is 15 residues. The V gene end was trimmed by 5 bases and the J gene end by 4 bases; junction bases not matched to a gene: 9. Germline CDR1 and CDR2: SGHAT and FQDESV (reference sequence). The CDR3 here is CASSRGQGTGETQYF. DNA of the CDR3: TGTGCCAGCAGCCGCGGACAGGGCACAGGAGAGACCCAGTACTTC.

The CDR3 DNA is TGTGCCAGCTCACCACCGAAGCTGCTTACAGGGGCCTATGGCTACACCTTC. This encodes CASSPPKLLTGAYGYTF. The chain joins TRBV18 to TRBJ1-2; TRBD1 matches at 7 bases. The germline V gene has CDR1 KGHSH and CDR2 LQKENI. The CDR3 loop spans 17 amino acids. J was trimmed by 4 bases and V by 0 bases; bases with no gene match: 11.

Turning to this clone: Different DNA sequences within this sample yield the same CDR3. V and J are TRBV3-1 (or the pseudogene TRBV3-2) and TRBJ1-1, with no clear D. This CDR3 region has 15 residues. V was clipped by 0 bases and J by 0 bases, with 8 bases between them. Germline-derived CDR1 and CDR2 are LGHDT and YNNKEL (reference sequence). CDR3 nucleotides: TGTGCCAGCAGCCAAGACGGAGGTGTGAACACTGAAGCTTTCTTT. Translated, it gives CASSQDGGVNTEAFF.

V usage is TRBV5-1 and J usage is TRBJ1-1; no clear D. This CDR3 has 14 amino acids. The V gene's germline CDR1 is SGHRS and CDR2 YFSETQ. The V end lost 0 bases, the J end lost 1 base, and 7 bases lay between the germline ends. The CDR3 sequence: CASSLGHPNTEAFF. DNA for the CDR3: TGCGCCAGCAGCTTGGGACACCCGAACACTGAAGCTTTCTTT. The full variable domain, in which reference TRBV5-1 and TRBJ1-1 provide the parts outside the CDR3, is KAGVTQTPRYLIKTRGQQVTLSCSPISGHRSVSWYQQTPGQGLQFLFEYFSETQRNKGNFPGRFSGRQFSNSRSEMNVSTLELGDSALYLCASSLGHPNTEAFFGQGTRLTVV.

The genes are TRBV5-1 and TRBJ1-2; unclear D gene. The V end lost 0 bases, the J end lost 4 bases, and 16 bases lay between the germline ends. The CDR3 has 16 residues. From germline, CDR1 is SGHRS and CDR2 YFSETQ. CDR3: CASSLAPPVSSYGYTF. The CDR3 DNA reads TGCGCCAGCAGCTTGGCCCCGCCCGTCTCTAGCTATGGCTACACCTTC.

This chain links TRBV15 with TRBJ2-1, with D possibly TRBD2 on 7 matching bases. Germline CDR1 is LNHNV and CDR2 is YYDKDF (reference sequence). The CDR3 runs 12 residues. Between the trimmed V and J ends, which lost 4 bases and 10 bases, there was a span of 11 bases. CDR3 in amino acids: CATSMGGQEQFF. The CDR3 region has the DNA TGTGCCACCAGCATGGGGGGGCAGGAGCAGTTCTTC.

V gene TRBV6-2 or TRBV6-3 combines with J gene TRBJ1-1; no clear D. Germline V lookup: CDR1 MNHEY, CDR2 SVGEGT. V was cut by 5 bases and J by 4 bases, with 20 bases left in between. The CDR3 spans 16 residues. CDR3 in DNA: TGTGCCAGCAGTCCGGAATTCCGACTCGACGGCACTGAAGCTTTCTTT. Its protein is CASSPEFRLDGTEAFF.

The rearrangement uses TRBV11-2 and TRBJ1-1, with D maybe TRBD1 (5 bases). The V end lost 1 base, the J end lost 1 base, and 16 bases lay between the germline ends. Germline CDR1 and CDR2: SGHAT and FQNNGV. This CDR3 comprises 17 residues. The CDR3 bases are TGTGCCAGCAGCTTAGTCGGGGGGTATTCTTGGAACACTGAAGCTTTCTTT. Its protein product is CASSLVGGYSWNTEAFF.